The clone carrying this TCR beta chain was seen a handful of times. The assay was immunoSEQ multiplex PCR, and TCRdb's table has in-frame clones only and misses some. Of more than 150,000 clones listed, just over 85% are singletons. V shed 11 bases, J shed 8 bases, and the junction held 10 bases outside the gene matches. CDR3 size: 13 residues. This sample is drawn from a study of T cell responses to AZD1222 COVID-19 vaccine. This sequence originates from an adult in good health. The material was peripheral blood, obtained on day 0 of AZD1222 vaccination. The chain has TRBV12-3 or TRBV12-4 and TRBJ1-3; 9 nucleotides line up with TRBD1. In DNA, the CDR3 is TGTGCCTCGGACAGGGGCCGGGGGGACACCATATATTTT. Translation: CASDRGRGDTIYF.